The clone carrying this T cell receptor beta chain appeared a few times. This specimen comes from a study of T cells in Graves' hyperthyroidism and ophthalmopathy. What was amplified from RNA transcripts were TCR beta CDR3 regions. Researchers ran a first-round RT-PCR on the TCR CDR3 using the HTBI primer set. TCRdb re-called the multiplex PCR reads through MiXCR, storing one row per CDR3 protein. The sample lists some 460,000 distinct CDR3 sequences, around 14% occurring once. CDR3 size: 17 residues. The V end was cut by 5 bases, the J end by 0 bases, with 19 bases between. CDR1 is MNHNS, CDR2 SASEGT, per germline.

This chain uses TRBV6-1 with TRBJ2-5; D may be TRBD1 (6 bases). This TCR came from a young woman with Graves' hyperthyroidism. The source material was blood. The CDR3 loop is CASSTRPGTPYQETQYF. The DNA for the CDR3 is TGTGCCAGCAGTACGCGGCCGGGGACACCGTACCAAGAGACCCAGTACTTC.